The rows below give T cell receptor beta chains drawn from one sample of a study of technical replicates of blood from several donors. Only in-frame clones appear in the TCRdb table, and some are missing; sequencing was by immunoSEQ multiplex PCR. The sample consists of about 88,000 clones, roughly 93% of them appearing once. Sequencing was carried out using T cells isolated from PBMCs. These TCRs come from a human donor in good health. CDR3s include the opening cysteine and the closing phenylalanine or tryptophan. A D gene is named only where the DNA matches it firmly. Rows may omit the clone size; those that give it use once, few, many or a size class.

abundance	d_gene	j_gene	v_gene	CDR3nt	CDR3aa
-	-	TRBJ1-1	TRBV7-2	TGTGCCAGCACCTACCGATACAGTAACACTGAAGCTTTCTTT	CASTYRYSNTEAFF
once	-	TRBJ2-2	TRBV5-6	TGTGCCAGCAGCTTCGTTCCCGGGGAGCTGTTTTTT	CASSFVPGELFF
-	-	TRBJ2-3	TRBV2	TGTGCCAGCGGGCGGGGAGTGGGCACAGATACGCAGTATTTT	CASGRGVGTDTQYF
-	TRBD2	TRBJ2-3	TRBV19	TGTGCCAGTAGTCTGGGGGCGGGGGGGCCGGGAGATACGCAGTATTTT	CASSLGAGGPGDTQYF
-	-	TRBJ2-7	TRBV2	TGTGCCAGCAGAGCGACAGATTCCTACGAGCAGTACTTC	CASRATDSYEQYF
-	-	TRBJ2-7	TRBV13	TGTGCCAGCAGCGTTACTCGCTACGAGCAGTACTTC	CASSVTRYEQYF
-	-	TRBJ2-7	TRBV30	TGTGCCTTTTTACAGGGGAGGCACGAGCAGTACTTC	CAFLQGRHEQYF
few	-	TRBJ1-3	TRBV7-9	TGTGCCAGCAGCTTGGCCGGGAGGGGAAACACCATATATTTT	CASSLAGRGNTIYF
-	-	TRBJ1-5	TRBV30	TGTGCCTGGAGTGTGGACTCCAATCAGCCCCAGCATTTT	CAWSVDSNQPQHF
-	-	TRBJ2-1	TRBV6-4	TGTGCCAGCAGTGACGGGCAGTTCAATGAGCAGTTCTTC	CASSDGQFNEQFF
-	-	TRBJ2-3	TRBV27	TGTGCCAGCAGTCCGACCAGGGGTACGCAGTATTTT	CASSPTRGTQYF
-	TRBD1	TRBJ2-1	TRBV5-6	TGTGCCAGCAGACAGGGGGCATACAATGAGCAGTTCTTC	CASRQGAYNEQFF
-	-	TRBJ2-2	TRBV2	TGTGCCAGCATGACGCGGGGGCGCGCCCGGACCGGGGAGCTGTTTTTT	CASMTRGRARTGELFF
-	-	TRBJ1-5	TRBV28	TGTGCCAGCAGTCCGGGACAAGGGAATCAGCCCCAGCATTTT	CASSPGQGNQPQHF
-	TRBD1	TRBJ2-7	TRBV4-1	TGCGCCAGCAGCCAAGAGCGACCGACAGGGGCGGGATACGAGCAGTACTTC	CASSQERPTGAGYEQYF
once	-	TRBJ1-1	TRBV28	TGTGCCAGCAGTCCCGGGGAGGGCCACACTGAAGCTTTCTTT	CASSPGEGHTEAFF
-	-	TRBJ1-2	TRBV11-2	TGTGCCAGCAGCTTGACAGGAGATAACTATGGCGGCTACACCTTC	CASSLTGDNYGGYTF
-	-	TRBJ1-2	TRBV4-2	TGTGCCAGCAGCCAAGAGGAGCAGACCTATTATGGCTACACCTTC	CASSQEEQTYYGYTF
-	TRBD2	TRBJ2-1	TRBV27	TGTGCCAGCAGTTTAATCGGCGGGAGGGTCTACAATGAGCAGTTCTTC	CASSLIGGRVYNEQFF
once	TRBD1	TRBJ2-5	TRBV9	TGTGCCAGCAGCCCCCGAAGATCTGGGACAGGGGTGGAGACCCAGTACTTC	CASSPRRSGTGVETQYF
-	TRBD2	TRBJ2-5	TRBV6-1	TGTGCCAGCAAACGCGGGAGTCGGATGGAGACCCAGTACTTC	CASKRGSRMETQYF
-	-	TRBJ1-6	TRBV5-8	TGTGCCCAAATTACAGGGCTAAGCTCCTATAATTCACCCCTCCACTTT	CAQITGLSSYNSPLHF
-	-	TRBJ1-3	TRBV19	TGTGCCAGTAGGTCGACAGTATACTCTGGAAACACCATATATTTT	CASRSTVYSGNTIYF
-	TRBD1	TRBJ2-5	TRBV18	TGTGCCAGCTCACCCGGACAGGGTGAGACCCAGTACTTC	CASSPGQGETQYF
-	-	TRBJ2-5	TRBV25-1	TGTGCCAGCAGTTCGCGGGACGGATCCCCGACCCAGTACTTC	CASSSRDGSPTQYF
-	-	TRBJ2-3	TRBV7-9	TGTGCCAGCCTTCTTACAGATACGCAGTATTTT	CASLLTDTQYF
once	TRBD2	TRBJ2-5	TRBV5-6	TGTGCCAGCAGCTTGGAACGGGAGGTCTTCCCCCAAGAGACCCAGTACTTC	CASSLEREVFPQETQYF
-	-	TRBJ1-1	TRBV29-1	TGCAGCGTCGGGAGGGTGAACACTGAAGCTTTCTTT	CSVGRVNTEAFF
once	-	TRBJ1-2	TRBV7-9	TGTGCCAGCAGCTTAGAGCCCCTCTATGGCTACACCTTC	CASSLEPLYGYTF
once	-	TRBJ2-2	TRBV9	TGTGCCAGCAGCGTTGGGGGGGGCAGTACCGGGGAGCTGTTTTTT	CASSVGGGSTGELFF
-	TRBD2	TRBJ2-5	TRBV9	TGTGCCAGCAGCTACACTTCTAGCGGGGAAGAGACCCAGTACTTC	CASSYTSSGEETQYF
-	TRBD1	TRBJ1-5	TRBV5-8	TGTGCCAGCACCCAGGGGGTTCAGCCCCAGCATTTT	CASTQGVQPQHF
-	-	TRBJ2-5	TRBV6-5	TGTGCCAGCAGCCCTAAGGGGGGGGAGACCCAGTACTTC	CASSPKGGETQYF
-	-	TRBJ2-3	TRBV28	TGTGCCAGCAGTTCCGGGAAGACAATCGCGGATAGCACAGATACGCAGTATTTT	CASSSGKTIADSTDTQYF
-	TRBD1	TRBJ2-7	TRBV2	TGTGCCAGCAGCAGGGGGTTTGCCCCCTACGAGCAGTACTTC	CASSRGFAPYEQYF
-	TRBD1	TRBJ1-1	TRBV25-1	TGTGCCAGCAGCGACCCAGGGGGCGGGGACACTGAAGCTTTCTTT	CASSDPGGGDTEAFF
once	-	TRBJ2-3	TRBV5-1	TGCGCCAGCAGCTTGGACAGCCGCATACGAACAGATACGCAGTATTTT	CASSLDSRIRTDTQYF
-	-	TRBJ1-4	TRBV27	TGTGCCAGCAGCCGTGGGGACTTTCTAAATGAAAAACTGTTTTTT	CASSRGDFLNEKLFF
-	TRBD2	TRBJ2-1	TRBV7-8	TGTGCCAGCAGCTTACCTAGCGGAAGATACAATGAGCAGTTCTTC	CASSLPSGRYNEQFF
-	-	TRBJ1-6	TRBV19	TGTGCCAGCCCGGAGCCTAGTAATTCACCCCTCCACTTT	CASPEPSNSPLHF
-	TRBD1	TRBJ1-2	TRBV6-1	TGTGCCAGCAGTGGTGACCCCGGGACAGGGGGCCGGTATGGCTACACCTTC	CASSGDPGTGGRYGYTF
-	-	TRBJ1-5	TRBV19	TGTGCCAGTAGTATTCGCCGAGGGAGCAATCAGCCCCAGCATTTT	CASSIRRGSNQPQHF
-	TRBD1	TRBJ2-1	TRBV5-6	TGTGCCAGCAGCCTACAGGGGATTAGTATCAGCCATGAGCAGTTCTTC	CASSLQGISISHEQFF
-	-	TRBJ2-7	TRBV25-1	TGTGCCAGCGAAGACCACACTAGCTCCTACGAGCAGTACTTC	CASEDHTSSYEQYF
-	-	TRBJ1-5	TRBV19	TGTGCCAGTAGTATAGCGGCAGGCCCCCAGCCCCAGCATTTT	CASSIAAGPQPQHF
-	-	TRBJ1-1	TRBV6-6	TGTGCCAGCACCAACGCTGCAGGGTTGGGGGCTTTCTTT	CASTNAAGLGAFF
-	-	TRBJ2-7	TRBV5-6	TGTGCCAGCAGCTGGACTCGTAGCGAGCAGTACTTC	CASSWTRSEQYF
-	-	TRBJ2-1	TRBV28	TGTGCCAGCAGAAAATCGGGGAGCTCCTACAATGAGCAGTTCTTC	CASRKSGSSYNEQFF
once	TRBD2	TRBJ2-1	TRBV7-2	TGTGCCAGCAGCTTAGTGGGCGGGGGTTTGCACAATGAGCAGTTCTTC	CASSLVGGGLHNEQFF
-	TRBD2	TRBJ2-7	TRBV10-3	TGTGCCATCAGCCGACTAGCGGGGGGCCAGAGCTCCTACGAGCAGTACTTC	CAISRLAGGQSSYEQYF
-	TRBD2	TRBJ2-7	TRBV29-1	TGCAGCGTGGCCCCTGACGGGAGGGGCGAGCAGTACTTC	CSVAPDGRGEQYF
-	-	TRBJ2-7	TRBV28	TGTGCCAGCATAACAAGCGGAGGGATTCCATACGAGCAGTACTTC	CASITSGGIPYEQYF
-	TRBD1	TRBJ1-6	TRBV7-9	TGTGCCAGCAGCTCACTATTGACAGGGGGAGATTCACCCCTCCACTTT	CASSSLLTGGDSPLHF
few	-	TRBJ1-1	TRBV6-5	TGTGCCAGCAGTTACCAGGGCTCGACTGAAGCTTTCTTT	CASSYQGSTEAFF
-	TRBD1	TRBJ2-7	TRBV30	TGTGCCTGGAGTGGGGGACAGGTGTTTGAGCAGTACTTC	CAWSGGQVFEQYF
-	-	TRBJ2-5	TRBV11-2	TGTGCCAGCAGCCATTGGAGCCAAGAGACCCAGTACTTC	CASSHWSQETQYF
-	-	TRBJ1-1	TRBV27	TGTGCCAGCAGTTTATGGGCGGGCGGGGACACTGAAGCTTTCTTT	CASSLWAGGDTEAFF
-	TRBD2	TRBJ2-2	TRBV9	TGTGCCAGCAGCGCCCTTGGGGCTAGCGGGGGTCGGACCGGGGAGCTGTTTTTT	CASSALGASGGRTGELFF
-	-	TRBJ2-4	TRBV2	TGTGCCAGCAACCCGACACCGCTAGCCAAAAACATTCAGTACTTC	CASNPTPLAKNIQYF
-	-	TRBJ2-7	TRBV5-1	TGCGCCAGCAGCGCCGGACTATCCTACGAGCAGTACTTC	CASSAGLSYEQYF